This TCR beta chain comes out of a study of T cell repertoires in aging, cancer and after chemotherapy. Study-level points and caveats: These repertoire data do not allow conclusions about immunological memory after chemotherapy. Across the chemotherapy interval, each cancer cohort showed higher median generation probability, suggesting thymic rebound.

In the case of this clonotype: The antigen remains undetermined.

TCR beta rearrangements were amplified from peripheral blood genomic DNA. Germline V CDR1 and CDR2: SGHNT, YYREEE (reference sequence). J lost 3 bases, V lost 4 bases, and 7 bases had no gene match. The CDR3 length is 15 residues. TRB rearrangements spanning V, D and J were amplified using mixed TRB-A/B primers. TCRdb called the multiplex PCR reads again in MiXCR, with one record for every CDR3 protein. The sample records roughly 440 distinct CDR3 sequences, 25% to 30% being singletons. Sequencing was done on a sample of blood. This rearrangement joins TRBV5-4 to TRBJ1-1; 9 bases line up with TRBD1. This clonotype originated in a human donor with a solid tumor. CDR3 coding DNA: TGTGCCAGCAGCCTAAAGACAGGGGGTGACACTGAAGCTTTCTTT. Its translation: CASSLKTGGDTEAFF.